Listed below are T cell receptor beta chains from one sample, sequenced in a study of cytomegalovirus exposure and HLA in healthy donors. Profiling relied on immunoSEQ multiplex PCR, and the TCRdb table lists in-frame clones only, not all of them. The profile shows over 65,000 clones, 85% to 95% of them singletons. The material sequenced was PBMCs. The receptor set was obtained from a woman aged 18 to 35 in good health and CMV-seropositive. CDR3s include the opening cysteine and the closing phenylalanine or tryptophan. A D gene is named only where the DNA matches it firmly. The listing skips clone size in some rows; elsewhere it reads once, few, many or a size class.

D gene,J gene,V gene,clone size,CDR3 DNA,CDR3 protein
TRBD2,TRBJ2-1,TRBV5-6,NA,TGTGCCAGCAGCTTGCTGCTAGCGGGGGGGATTTCCAATGAGCAGTTCTTC,CASSLLLAGGISNEQFF
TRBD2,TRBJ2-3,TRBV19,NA,TGTGCCAGTCGGGACTACTCATATACGCAGTATTTT,CASRDYSYTQYF
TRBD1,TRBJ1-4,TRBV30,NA,TGTGCCTCTGACAGGGGAGATGAAAAACTGTTTTTT,CASDRGDEKLFF
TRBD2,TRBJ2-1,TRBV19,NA,TGTGCCAGTAGTCCTAGCGGGACGCGGAATGAGCAGTTCTTC,CASSPSGTRNEQFF
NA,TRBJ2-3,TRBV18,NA,TGTGCCAGCTCACCGTATACGGCAGGTAGCACAGATACGCAGTATTTT,CASSPYTAGSTDTQYF
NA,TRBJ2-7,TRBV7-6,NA,TGTGCCAGCAGCTTATGGGGAGAAAACTACGAGCAGTACTTC,CASSLWGENYEQYF
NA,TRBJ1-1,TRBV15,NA,TGTGCCACCAGCGGGGCAGAGAACACTGAAGCTTTCTTT,CATSGAENTEAFF
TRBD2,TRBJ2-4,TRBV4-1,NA,TGCGCCAGCAACCCGGGACTAGCGGGAGGGTCGACCAAAAACATTCAGTACTTC,CASNPGLAGGSTKNIQYF
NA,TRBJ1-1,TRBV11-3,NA,TGTGCCAGCAGCTATAGTTCAGGGTTGGTCACTGAAGCTTTCTTT,CASSYSSGLVTEAFF
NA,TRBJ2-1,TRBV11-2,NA,TGTGCCAGCAGCTCCTCTGGGGCTAGGAATGAGCAGTTCTTC,CASSSSGARNEQFF
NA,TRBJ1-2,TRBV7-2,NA,TGTGCCAGCAGCCCGGGGGGGAGGGGCTATGGCTACACCTTC,CASSPGGRGYGYTF
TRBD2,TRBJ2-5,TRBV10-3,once,TGTGCCAGCGGGACTAGCGGAGGAGGGGAGACCCAGTACTTC,CASGTSGGGETQYF
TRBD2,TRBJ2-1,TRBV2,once,TGTGCCAGCAAGGTGGGACTAGCGGGAGAAGGTGAGCAGTTCTTC,CASKVGLAGEGEQFF
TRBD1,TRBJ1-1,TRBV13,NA,TGTGCCAGCAGCTTAGAGGGGGCAAGGACGATGCTAAACACTGAAGCTTTCTTT,CASSLEGARTMLNTEAFF
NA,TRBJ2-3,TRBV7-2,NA,TGTGCCAGCAGCTTAGTACCGCGGGGCAGCACAGATACGCAGTATTTT,CASSLVPRGSTDTQYF
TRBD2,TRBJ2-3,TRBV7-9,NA,TGTGCCAGCAGCTCGATGACTAGCGGGAGCGTCACAGATACGCAGTATTTT,CASSSMTSGSVTDTQYF
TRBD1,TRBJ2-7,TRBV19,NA,TGTGCCAGTAGTATGGGACAGGGGACCTCCTACGAGCAGTACTTC,CASSMGQGTSYEQYF
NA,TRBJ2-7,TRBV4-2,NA,TGTGCCAGCAGCCAAGCTAACTACCCCTACGAGCAGTACTTC,CASSQANYPYEQYF
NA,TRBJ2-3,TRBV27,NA,TGTGCCAGCAGTCCCGAGGGGGGGCCCAGCACAGATACGCAGTATTTT,CASSPEGGPSTDTQYF
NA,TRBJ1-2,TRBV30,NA,TGTGCCTGGAGGCCTGTGGAGCGGCCAAACTATGGCTACACCTTC,CAWRPVERPNYGYTF
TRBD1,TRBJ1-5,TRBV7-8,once,TGTGCCAGCAGCTTAGCGTTGGGGACAGGCAATCAGCCCCAGCATTTT,CASSLALGTGNQPQHF
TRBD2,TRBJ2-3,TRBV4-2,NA,TGTGCCAGCAGCCAAGATGGTACCGGGGGGGATACGCAGTATTTT,CASSQDGTGGDTQYF
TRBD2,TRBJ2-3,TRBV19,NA,TGTGCCAGTCGCGGTAGCGGGACTACAGATACGCAGTATTTT,CASRGSGTTDTQYF
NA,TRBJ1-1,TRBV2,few,TGTGCCAGCCCCCGGGACAAGACGAACACTGAAGCTTTCTTT,CASPRDKTNTEAFF
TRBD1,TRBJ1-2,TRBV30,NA,TGTGCCTGGAGCAGGCCGGGACAGGGAAGGTATGGCTACACCTTC,CAWSRPGQGRYGYTF
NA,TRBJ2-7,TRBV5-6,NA,TGTGCCAGCAGGCGACGTCCTCGGGACATATCCTACGAGCAGTACTTC,CASRRRPRDISYEQYF
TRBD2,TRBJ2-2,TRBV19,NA,TGTGCCAGTAGTATCCTGAGCGGGGGGGCCACCGGGGAGCTGTTTTTT,CASSILSGGATGELFF
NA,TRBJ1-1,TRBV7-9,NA,TGTGCCAGCAGCCCCTTCAGAAACACTGAAGCTTTCTTT,CASSPFRNTEAFF
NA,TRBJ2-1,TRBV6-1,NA,TGTGCCAGCAGTCCTAGGGACTTACGGGGCAATGAGCAGTTCTTC,CASSPRDLRGNEQFF
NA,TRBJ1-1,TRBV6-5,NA,TGTGCCAGCAGTTACTCGAACGGGGAGACTGAAGCTTTCTTT,CASSYSNGETEAFF
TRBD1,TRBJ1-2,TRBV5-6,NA,TGTGCCAGCAGCTTGGACAGGGACAGGCTTAACTATGGCTACACCTTC,CASSLDRDRLNYGYTF
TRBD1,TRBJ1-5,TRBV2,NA,TGTGCCAGCAGTGAAGCGGGACAGCCACGTCAGCCCCAGCATTTT,CASSEAGQPRQPQHF